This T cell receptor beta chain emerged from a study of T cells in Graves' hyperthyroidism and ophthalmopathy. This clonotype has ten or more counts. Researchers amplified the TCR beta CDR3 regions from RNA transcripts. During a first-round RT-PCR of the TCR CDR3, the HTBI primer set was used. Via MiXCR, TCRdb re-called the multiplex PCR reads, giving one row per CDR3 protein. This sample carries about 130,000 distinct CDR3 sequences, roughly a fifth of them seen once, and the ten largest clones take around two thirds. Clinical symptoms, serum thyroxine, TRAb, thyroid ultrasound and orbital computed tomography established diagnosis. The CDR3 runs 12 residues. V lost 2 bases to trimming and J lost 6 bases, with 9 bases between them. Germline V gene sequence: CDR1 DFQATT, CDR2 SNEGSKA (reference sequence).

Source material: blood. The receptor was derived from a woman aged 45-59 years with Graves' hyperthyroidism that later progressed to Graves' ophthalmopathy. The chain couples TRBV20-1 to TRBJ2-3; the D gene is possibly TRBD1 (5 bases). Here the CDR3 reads CSARQTADTQYF. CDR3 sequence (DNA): TGCAGTGCTAGACAGACAGCCGATACGCAGTATTTT.